This TCR beta chain was profiled in a study of T cell responses to AZD1222 COVID-19 vaccine. Clones were read by immunoSEQ multiplex PCR, and TCRdb kept only the in-frame ones, dropping some. This sample has 90,000 to 120,000 clones, with more than 70% found just once. Concerning this clone: Its specificity is not known.

Germline assignment: CDR1 MNHEY and CDR2 SVGEGT. V lost 6 bases and J lost 2, with 20 bases in between. The CDR3 is made up of 16 amino acids. Findings and caveats of the study: With dominance at 160-218 and 743-854, vaccine-associated CD4 TCRs spanned spike. Donors were chiefly white British, with a greater number of females, and clonal diversity was perhaps underestimated. Repertoire sampling was restricted to post-peak T cell response timepoints.

The TCR was taken from an adult in good health. J is TRBJ2-7 and V is TRBV6-2 or TRBV6-3; perhaps TRBD1 as D (6 bases). The source material was peripheral blood, sampled on day 0 of AZD1222 vaccination. The CDR3 sequence: CASSHPHDRPPYEQYF. The CDR3 DNA follows: TGTGCCAGCAGCCACCCCCATGACAGGCCTCCCTACGAGCAGTACTTC.